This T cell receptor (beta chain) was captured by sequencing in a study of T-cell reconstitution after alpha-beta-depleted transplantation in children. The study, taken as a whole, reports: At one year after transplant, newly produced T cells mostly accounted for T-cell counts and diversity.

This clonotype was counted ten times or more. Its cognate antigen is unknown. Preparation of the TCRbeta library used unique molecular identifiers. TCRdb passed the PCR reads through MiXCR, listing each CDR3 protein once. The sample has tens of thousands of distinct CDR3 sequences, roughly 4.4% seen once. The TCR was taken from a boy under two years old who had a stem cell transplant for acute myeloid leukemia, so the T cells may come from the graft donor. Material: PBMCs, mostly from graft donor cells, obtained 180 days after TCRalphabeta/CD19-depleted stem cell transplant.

The CDR3 spells CASSFGAGVNQPQHF. In nucleotides, the CDR3 is TGTGCCAGCAGTTTTGGAGCAGGGGTAAATCAGCCCCAGCATTTT. The V gene is TRBV12-3 or TRBV12-4, the J gene TRBJ1-5, with D perhaps matching TRBD1 (6 bases). This CDR3 has 15 amino acids. Trimming removed 3 bases from V and 4 bases from J, with 13 bases in between.